This T cell receptor beta chain emerged from a study of T cells in Graves' hyperthyroidism and ophthalmopathy. Patients with ophthalmopathy all had a Clinical Activity Score of at least 3, a NOSPECS grade of at least 4 and duration under 3 months. Exclusion criteria comprised uncontrolled infection, other autoimmune disease, pregnancy or lactation. It was RNA transcripts that yielded the amplified TCR beta CDR3 regions. With the HTBI primer set, the TCR CDR3 went through a first round of RT-PCR. TCRdb reanalysed the multiplex PCR reads using MiXCR and keeps one entry per CDR3 protein. The data show 500,000 to 600,000 distinct CDR3 sequences, about 20% seen once. This CDR3 contains 12 residues. CDR1 is DFQATT, CDR2 SNEGSKA, per germline (reference sequence). V lost 1 base, J lost 8 bases, and 4 bases stayed unmatched.

This TCR came from a man between 40 and 49 years old with Graves' ophthalmopathy. The chain joins TRBV20-1 to TRBJ1-2, with 7 nucleotides matching TRBD1. Specimen: blood. The CDR3 bases are TGCAGTGCTAGAGGACAGGGTGAGGGCTACACCTTC. It encodes CSARGQGEGYTF.